These 23 T cell receptor beta chains were all obtained from the same sample, sequenced in a study of Graves' ophthalmopathy and Graves' hyperthyroidism. CDR3 regions of TCR beta were amplified from RNA transcripts. An initial RT-PCR round employing HTBI primers preceded a second-round multiplex PCR. In TCRdb, the multiplex PCR reads were re-called with MiXCR into one record per CDR3 protein. This sample has 200,000 to 250,000 distinct CDR3 sequences, with around 42% found just once. Sequenced input: peripheral blood. The receptors here all came from an adult man with Graves' ophthalmopathy.

This clonotype was seen more than once but under ten times. The CDR3 bases are TGCAGCGTTGAAGGACAGGGGGCTTACAATGAGCAGTTCTTC. This gives the protein CSVEGQGAYNEQFF. The rearrangement joins TRBV29-1 to TRBJ2-1; TRBD1 matches at 10 bases. Looked up from germline, CDR1 is SQVTM and CDR2 is ANQGSEA. The CDR3 spans 14 residues. V shed 1 base and J 4 bases; nucleotides not matched to a gene: 1.

The chain employs TRBV7-2 and TRBJ2-2, with 14 nucleotides matching TRBD2. J was trimmed by 4 bases and V by 5 bases; bases with no gene match: 9. The CDR3 length is 18 residues. The germline gives CDR1 SGHTA, CDR2 FQGNSA. CDR3 protein: CASSPGTSGGIVTGELFF. The CDR3 nucleotides are TGTGCCAGCAGCCCCGGGACTAGCGGGGGAATAGTCACCGGGGAGCTGTTTTTT.

The chain has TRBV29-1 and TRBJ1-1; D ambiguous. This CDR3 comprises 13 residues. V lost 2 bases and J lost 4, with 11 bases in between. Germline values: CDR1 SQVTM, CDR2 ANQGSEA. CDR3 region: CSVEQDPLTEAFF. The CDR3, as DNA: TGCAGCGTTGAACAGGACCCCCTCACTGAAGCTTTCTTT.

This clonotype has just a few counts. The rearrangement links TRBV7-2 to TRBJ1-6; 7 bases align to TRBD1. The ends lost 7 bases at V and 7 bases at J; junction bases unmatched: 7. CDR1 SGHTA and CDR2 FQGNSA come from the germline V gene. This CDR3 is built from 14 residues. CDR3 amino acids: CASTVTGRNSPLHF. In DNA form, the CDR3 reads TGTGCCAGCACCGTGACAGGGCGAAATTCACCCCTCCACTTT.

In DNA, the CDR3 is TGTGCCAGCAGCGTTGGGTCAGGGAGGAACACTGAAGCTTTCTTT. Translated, it gives CASSVGSGRNTEAFF. This chain uses TRBV7-2 with TRBJ1-1; perhaps TRBD1 as D (5 bases). V shed 5 bases and J shed 1 base, with 14 bases lying between them. Germline V gene lookup returns CDR1 SGHTA and CDR2 FQGNSA. This CDR3 has 15 amino acids.

This clonotype was found many times. The chain employs TRBV24-1 and TRBJ1-1, with D hard to call. Germline V CDR1 and CDR2: KGHDR, SFDVKD. CDR3 length equals 12 residues. The V gene lost 6 bases and the J gene lost 7 bases, with 11 bases spanning the gap. CDR3 protein: CATSQDGVEAFF. The CDR3 DNA reads as TGTGCCACCAGTCAGGACGGAGTTGAAGCTTTCTTT.

The chain has TRBV6-5 and TRBJ1-2; no firm D call. Germline CDR1 reads MNHEY; CDR2 reads SVGAGI. The CDR3 is made up of 11 amino acids. Trimming left V 5 bases short and J 7 bases short, with 8 bases between. This chain's CDR3 is CASSPGTGYTF. CDR3 in DNA: TGTGCCAGCAGTCCCGGAACTGGCTACACCTTC.

This clonotype has only one observation. The CDR3 DNA sequence: TGTGCCAGCAGTCCCGATGAAAAACTGTTTTTT. Its protein product is CASSPDEKLFF. The V call is TRBV7-2, the J call TRBJ1-4; no firm D call. Trimming stripped 6 bases from V and 6 bases from J, with 5 bases between. Germline V gene data show CDR1 as SGHTA and CDR2 as FQGNSA. The CDR3 runs 11 residues.

The chain carries TRBV10-3 and TRBJ1-5, with D possibly being TRBD1 (5 bases). The CDR3 consists of 17 residues. V shed 0 bases and J shed 10 bases, with 22 bases lying between them. Germline CDR1 is ENHRY and CDR2 is SYGVKD. The CDR3 region is CAISESPRGGSQGPQHF. In nucleotides, the CDR3 is TGTGCCATCAGTGAGTCCCCCCGCGGGGGGAGTCAAGGACCCCAGCATTTT.

The gene calls are TRBV7-2 and TRBJ1-2; 7 positions agree with TRBD1. The CDR3 covers 14 residues. Germline CDR1 reads SGHTA; CDR2 reads FQGNSA. The V and J ends lost 2 bases and 7 bases, in that order; junction bases with no gene match: 7. The CDR3, as DNA: TGTGCCAGCAGCTTACAGACAGGGTGGGTTGGCTACACCTTC. Translating gives CASSLQTGWVGYTF.

This clonotype has more than one count but fewer than ten. The gene calls are TRBV5-6 and TRBJ2-5, with a possible D match to TRBD1 (6 bases). V was pared by 4 bases and J by 2 bases, with 12 bases between. This CDR3 is 14 amino acids long. From germline, CDR1 is SGHDT and CDR2 YYEEEE. CDR3 sequence reads: CASSILTGQETQYF. CDR3 DNA: TGTGCCAGCAGCATATTGACAGGACAAGAGACCCAGTACTTC.

The rearrangement uses TRBV7-3 and TRBJ1-2; D might be TRBD1 (6 bases). CDR1 and CDR2 from the germline V gene are SGHTA and FQGTGA. The V and J ends lost 6 bases and 10 bases respectively, with 18 bases between them. The CDR3 length is 13 residues. CDR3 coding DNA: TGTGCCAGCAGTCCTGCGGGCCAGGGGACCTACACCTTC. This codes for CASSPAGQGTYTF.

The DNA for the CDR3 is TGTGCCAGCAGCGACAGGGGCGCGTATCAGCCCCAGCATTTT. Protein sequence: CASSDRGAYQPQHF. The chain links TRBV7-9 to TRBJ1-5; 8 positions match TRBD1. The ends lost 5 bases at V and 5 bases at J; junction bases unmatched: 5. From germline, CDR1 is SEHNR and CDR2 FQNEAQ (reference sequence). The CDR3 runs 14 residues.

V is TRBV2 and J is TRBJ1-1; D unresolved. CDR1 and CDR2 (germline): SNHLY, FYNNEI. The CDR3 length is 13 residues. Trimming took 10 bases from V and 1 from J, leaving 13 bases between them. CDR3: CATALGRNTEAFF. DNA for the CDR3: TGTGCCACCGCGCTTGGGAGGAACACTGAAGCTTTCTTT.

This clonotype was counted between two and nine times. J is TRBJ2-5 and V is TRBV7-9; no clear D gene. V lost 2 bases and J lost 4, with 8 bases in between. Germline CDR1 SEHNR, CDR2 FQNEAQ (reference sequence). CDR3 size: 13 residues. The CDR3 is CASSLTMGETQYF. In nucleotides, the CDR3 is TGTGCCAGCAGCTTAACTATGGGAGAGACCCAGTACTTC.

This clonotype was counted between two and nine times. The CDR3 nucleotides read TGCAGCGTTGTTGGGGGGGGGTCCCTATCCTACGAGCAGTACTTC. Its protein product is CSVVGGGSLSYEQYF. This chain joins TRBV29-1 and TRBJ2-7, with TRBD2 identical over 7 bases. The CDR3 is 15 amino acids. Germline CDR1 reads SQVTM; CDR2 reads ANQGSEA. The ends lost 4 bases at V and 1 base at J; junction bases unmatched: 10.

This chain connects TRBV19 to TRBJ2-5, with D uncertain. The CDR3 length is 14 residues. The V gene lost 0 bases and the J gene lost 4 bases, with 9 bases spanning the gap. CDR1 LNHDA and CDR2 SQIVND come from the germline V gene (reference sequence). CDR3 in DNA: TGTGCCAGTAGTATAGAGAGAAGCGCAGAGACCCAGTACTTC. It yields the protein CASSIERSAETQYF.

V usage is TRBV9 and J usage is TRBJ2-5; TRBD2 is a possible D gene (6 bases). V was pared by 0 bases and J by 0 bases, with 15 bases between. In germline, CDR1 is SGDLS, CDR2 YYNGEE. This CDR3 region has 17 residues. The CDR3 DNA sequence: TGTGCCAGCAGCGTAGGAGTTCTAGCGAGCAACCAAGAGACCCAGTACTTC. Its translation: CASSVGVLASNQETQYF.

This clonotype was seen once. The chain combines TRBV12-3 or TRBV12-4 with TRBJ2-5, with D perhaps TRBD1 or TRBD2 (5 bases each). CDR3 length equals 16 residues. The V and J ends lost 6 bases and 5 bases respectively, with 22 bases between them. This chain's CDR3 is CASRSRGAGPRETQYF. In DNA, the CDR3 is TGTGCCAGCAGGTCACGGGGAGCAGGGCCCCGGGAGACCCAGTACTTC.

A few counts support this clonotype. The V and J genes are TRBV6-6 and TRBJ1-1; a weak D match, TRBD1 (5 bases). The germline CDR1 and CDR2 sequences are MNHNY and SVGAGI (reference sequence). V dropped 2 bases and J dropped 1 base, with 11 bases sitting between them. This CDR3 region has 15 residues. CDR3 DNA: TGTGCCAGCAGTTACCCGGGGCGCGGGAACACTGAAGCTTTCTTT. This gives the protein CASSYPGRGNTEAFF.

A word on this clonotype: A read error may produce the germline difference seen at one junction end. J is TRBJ2-5 and V is TRBV20-1, with D possibly TRBD2 on 5 matching bases. CDR1 and CDR2 from the germline V gene are DFQATT and SNEGSKA (reference sequence). The CDR3 length is 13 residues. The CDR3 DNA reads TGCAGTGCAAGAGGGCCAGGTCAAGAGACCCAGTACTTC. It is translated as CSARGPGQETQYF.

The chain carries TRBV29-1 and TRBJ1-1, with a weak D call TRBD1 (6 bases). Deletions cut 3 bases from V and 3 bases from J, with 11 bases between. There are 13 residues in the CDR3. Per the germline V gene, CDR1 is SQVTM and CDR2 is ANQGSEA. DNA for the CDR3: TGCAGCGTTGATCAGGGGAAGGACACTGAAGCTTTCTTT. Its protein product is CSVDQGKDTEAFF.

This rearrangement joins TRBV7-2 to TRBJ2-7; 9 nucleotides align to TRBD1. This CDR3 is 15 amino acids long. Germline-derived CDR1 and CDR2 are SGHTA and FQGNSA. The V segment lost 3 bases and the J segment 4 bases; nucleotides outside the gene matches: 7. The CDR3 DNA follows: TGTGCCAGCAGCTTGTTGGGGACAGGGAGGTACGAGCAGTACTTC. Encoded protein: CASSLLGTGRYEQYF.